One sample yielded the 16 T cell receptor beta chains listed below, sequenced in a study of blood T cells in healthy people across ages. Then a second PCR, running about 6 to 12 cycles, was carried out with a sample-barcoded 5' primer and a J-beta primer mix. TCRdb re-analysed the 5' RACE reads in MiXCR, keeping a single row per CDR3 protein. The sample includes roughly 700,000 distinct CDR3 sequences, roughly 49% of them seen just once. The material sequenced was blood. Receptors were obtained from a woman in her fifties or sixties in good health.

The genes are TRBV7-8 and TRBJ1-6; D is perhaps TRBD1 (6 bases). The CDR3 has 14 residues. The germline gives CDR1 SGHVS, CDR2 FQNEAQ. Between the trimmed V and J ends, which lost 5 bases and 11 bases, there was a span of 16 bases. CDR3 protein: CASSPNRVEAPLHF. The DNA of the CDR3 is TGTGCCAGCAGCCCGAACAGGGTTGAGGCACCCCTCCACTTT.

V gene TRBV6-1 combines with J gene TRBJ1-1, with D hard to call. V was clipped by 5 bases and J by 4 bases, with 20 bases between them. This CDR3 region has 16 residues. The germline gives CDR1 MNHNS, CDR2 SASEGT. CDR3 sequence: CASSQGLPGWGTEAFF. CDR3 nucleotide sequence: TGTGCCAGCAGTCAAGGGCTTCCCGGATGGGGCACTGAAGCTTTCTTT.

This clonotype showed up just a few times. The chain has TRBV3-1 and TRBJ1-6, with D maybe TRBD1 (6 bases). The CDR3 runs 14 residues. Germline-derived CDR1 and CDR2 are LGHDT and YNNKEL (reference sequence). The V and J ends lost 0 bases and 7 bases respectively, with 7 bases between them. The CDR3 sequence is CASSQEGGNSPLHF. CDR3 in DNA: TGTGCCAGCAGCCAAGAAGGGGGGAATTCACCCCTCCACTTT. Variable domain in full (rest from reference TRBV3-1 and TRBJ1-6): DTAVSQTPKYLVTQMGNDKSIKCEQNLGHDTMYWYKQDSKKFLKIMFSYNNKELIINETVPNRFSPKSPDKAHLNLHINSLELGDSAVYFCASSQEGGNSPLHFGNGTRLTVT.

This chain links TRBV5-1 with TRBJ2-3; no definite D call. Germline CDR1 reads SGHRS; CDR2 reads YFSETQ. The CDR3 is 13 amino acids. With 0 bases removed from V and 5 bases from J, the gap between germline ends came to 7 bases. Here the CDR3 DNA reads TGCGCCAGCAGCTTGGAGACCCAAGATACGCAGTATTTT. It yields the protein CASSLETQDTQYF.

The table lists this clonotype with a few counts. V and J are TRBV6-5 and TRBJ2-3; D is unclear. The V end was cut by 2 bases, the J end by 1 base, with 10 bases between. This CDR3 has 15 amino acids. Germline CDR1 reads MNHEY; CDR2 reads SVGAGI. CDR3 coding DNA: TGTGCCAGCAGTTACGGCCCCTTAGGCACAGATACGCAGTATTTT. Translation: CASSYGPLGTDTQYF.

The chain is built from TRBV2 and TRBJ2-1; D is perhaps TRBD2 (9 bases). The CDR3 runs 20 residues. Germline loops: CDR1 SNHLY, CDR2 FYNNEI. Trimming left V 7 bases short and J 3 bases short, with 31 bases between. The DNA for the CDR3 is TGTGCCAGCAAACCCCCAGGGGGCGTAAGAGGCGGGAGGGTCTACAATGAGCAGTTCTTC. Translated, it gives CASKPPGGVRGGRVYNEQFF.

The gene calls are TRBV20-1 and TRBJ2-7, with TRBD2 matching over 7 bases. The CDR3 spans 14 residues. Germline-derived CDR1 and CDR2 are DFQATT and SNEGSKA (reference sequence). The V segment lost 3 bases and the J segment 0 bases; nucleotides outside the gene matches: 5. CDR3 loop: CSASPGGSSYEQYF. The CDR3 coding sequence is TGCAGTGCTAGCCCGGGCGGGAGCTCCTACGAGCAGTACTTC.

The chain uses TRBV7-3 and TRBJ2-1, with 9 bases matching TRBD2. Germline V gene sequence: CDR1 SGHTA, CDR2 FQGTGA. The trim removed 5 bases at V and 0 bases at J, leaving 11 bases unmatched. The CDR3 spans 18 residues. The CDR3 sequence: CASSPLHGREGSYNEQFF. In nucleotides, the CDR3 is TGTGCCAGCAGCCCCCTCCATGGGCGGGAGGGCTCCTACAATGAGCAGTTCTTC. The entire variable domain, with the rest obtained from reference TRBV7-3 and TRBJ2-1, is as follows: GAGVSQTPSNKVTEKGKYVELRCDPISGHTALYWYRQSLGQGPEFLIYFQGTGAADDSGLPNDRFFAVRPEGSVSTLKIQRTERGDSAVYLCASSPLHGREGSYNEQFFGPGTRLTVL.

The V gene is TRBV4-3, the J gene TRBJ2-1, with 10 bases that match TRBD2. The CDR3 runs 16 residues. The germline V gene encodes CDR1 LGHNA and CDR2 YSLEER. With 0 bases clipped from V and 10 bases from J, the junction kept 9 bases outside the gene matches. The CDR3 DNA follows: TGCGCCAGCAGCCAAGATGCACTAGCGGGACTACAGGAGCAGTTCTTC. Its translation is CASSQDALAGLQEQFF.

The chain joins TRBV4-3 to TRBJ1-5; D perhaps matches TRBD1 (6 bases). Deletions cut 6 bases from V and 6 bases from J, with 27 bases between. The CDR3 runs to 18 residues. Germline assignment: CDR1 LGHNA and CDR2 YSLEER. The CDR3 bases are TGCGCCAGCAGTAAACGCCTCGGGACAACCCTAGTCGGTCAGCCCCAGCATTTT. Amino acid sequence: CASSKRLGTTLVGQPQHF.

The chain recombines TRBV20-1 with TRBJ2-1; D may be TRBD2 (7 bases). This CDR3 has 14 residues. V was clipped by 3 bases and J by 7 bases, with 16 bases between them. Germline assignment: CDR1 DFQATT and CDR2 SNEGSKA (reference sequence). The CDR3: CSASGGRSKNEQFF. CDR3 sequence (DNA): TGCAGTGCTAGCGGGGGGCGATCGAAGAATGAGCAGTTCTTC.

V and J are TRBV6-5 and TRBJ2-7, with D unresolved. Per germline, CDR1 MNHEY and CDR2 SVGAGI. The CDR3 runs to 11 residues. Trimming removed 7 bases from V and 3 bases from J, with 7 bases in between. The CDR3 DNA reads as TGTGCCAGCAAGAAACACTACGAGCAGTACTTC. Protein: CASKKHYEQYF.

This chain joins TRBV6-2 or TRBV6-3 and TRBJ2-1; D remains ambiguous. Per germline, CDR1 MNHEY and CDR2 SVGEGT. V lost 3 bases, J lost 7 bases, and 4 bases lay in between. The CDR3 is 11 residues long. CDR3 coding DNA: TGTGCCAGCAGTTATCGTAATGAGCAGTTCTTC. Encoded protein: CASSYRNEQFF.

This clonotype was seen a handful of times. Here the CDR3 DNA reads TGTGCCAGCATAGCGGGCCCCAAAAACAATGAGCAGTTCTTC. It yields the protein CASIAGPKNNEQFF. This sequence joins TRBV2 and TRBJ2-1; 7 positions agree with TRBD2. This CDR3 is built from 14 residues. Germline-derived CDR1 and CDR2 are SNHLY and FYNNEI. Unmatched junction bases numbered 8, after V lost 7 bases and J lost 5 bases.

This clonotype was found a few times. The CDR3 DNA follows: TGTGCCAGCAGCTTAGTCAACGCCCCTTACAATGAGCAGTTCTTC. Encoded protein: CASSLVNAPYNEQFF. This chain connects TRBV7-6 to TRBJ2-1; D unclear. This CDR3 region has 15 residues. The germline V gene has CDR1 SGHVS and CDR2 FNYEAQ. Trimming shortened V by 1 base and J by 4 bases, and 11 bases separated the two germline ends. Together with reference TRBV7-6 and TRBJ2-1, the CDR3 gives the full variable domain: GAGVSQSPRYKVTKRGQDVALRCDPISGHVSLYWYRQALGQGPEFLTYFNYEAQQDKSGLPNDRFSAERPEGSISTLTIQRTEQRDSAMYRCASSLVNAPYNEQFFGPGTRLTVL.

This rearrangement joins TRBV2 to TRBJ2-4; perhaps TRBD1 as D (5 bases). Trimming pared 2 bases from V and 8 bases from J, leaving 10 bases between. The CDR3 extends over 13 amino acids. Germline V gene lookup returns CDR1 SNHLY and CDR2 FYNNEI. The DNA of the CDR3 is TGTGCCAGCAGTGAATCAGGGATTGACATTCAGTACTTC. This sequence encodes CASSESGIDIQYF.